These T cell receptor beta chains were read from a single sample in a study of blood T cell repertoires in COVID-19. Method: immunoSEQ multiplex PCR; TCRdb's copy keeps in-frame clones and lacks some. The profile shows fewer than 350,000 clones, 85% of them singletons. Sequencing input: PBMCs or T cells enriched from blood (not recorded which). These TCRs come from a woman aged 50 to 60 who had recovered from COVID-19. CDR3s include the opening cysteine and the closing phenylalanine or tryptophan. The D gene is left open where the match is weak. A clone size is listed for some rows: how often the clone was seen (once, few, many), or a class if it is expanded.

d_call j_call v_call clone_size cdr3_aa cdr3_nt
TRBD2 TRBJ2-2 TRBV5-1 once CASSLAGGPGTGELFF TGCGCCAGCAGCCTAGCGGGGGGGCCGGGCACCGGGGAGCTGTTTTTT
- TRBJ2-7 TRBV7-2 - CASSPDPGSSYEQYF TGTGCCAGCAGCCCCGACCCCGGGAGCTCCTACGAGCAGTACTTC
TRBD1 TRBJ2-1 TRBV3-1/TRBV3-2 - CASSQGDRDLNEQFF TGTGCCAGCAGCCAAGGGGACAGGGATTTGAATGAGCAGTTCTTC
TRBD2 TRBJ2-2 TRBV20-1 - CSASIAGADTGELFF TGCAGTGCTAGTATAGCGGGGGCCGACACCGGGGAGCTGTTTTTT
TRBD1 TRBJ2-1 TRBV5-4 - CASSQDRGSYNEQFF TGTGCCAGCAGCCAGGACAGGGGATCCTACAATGAGCAGTTCTTC
TRBD1 TRBJ2-7 TRBV12-3/TRBV12-4 - CASSKDRGGEQYF TGTGCCAGCAGTAAAGACAGGGGGGGCGAGCAGTACTTC
TRBD1 TRBJ1-1 TRBV6-1 - CASSAGTGRLNTEAFF TGTGCCAGCAGTGCGGGGACAGGTCGGTTAAACACTGAAGCTTTCTTT
TRBD1 TRBJ1-5 TRBV19 - CASSKTGNQPQHF TGTGCCAGTAGTAAGACAGGGAATCAGCCCCAGCATTTT
- TRBJ2-2 TRBV6-2/TRBV6-3 - CASSYRRRTNTGELFF TGTGCCAGCAGTTACAGGCGCAGGACGAACACCGGGGAGCTGTTTTTT
- TRBJ1-1 TRBV19 - CASSIDYEQPNTEAFF TGTGCCAGTAGTATCGACTACGAGCAGCCGAACACTGAAGCTTTCTTT
- TRBJ1-4 TRBV3-1/TRBV3-2 once CASSSSGSFEKLFF TGTGCCAGCAGCTCATCAGGGTCATTTGAAAAACTGTTTTTT
TRBD1 TRBJ2-2 TRBV3-1/TRBV3-2 - CASSPGTGRSGELFF TGTGCCAGCAGCCCAGGGACAGGGCGGAGCGGGGAGCTGTTTTTT
TRBD2 TRBJ2-5 TRBV5-1 - CASSTGLAGGETQYF TGCGCCAGCAGCACGGGACTAGCGGGAGGAGAGACCCAGTACTTC
- TRBJ1-1 TRBV18 - CASSPGGFLEAFF TGTGCCAGCTCACCTGGCGGGTTTCTTGAAGCTTTCTTT
TRBD1 TRBJ1-1 TRBV12-3/TRBV12-4 - CASSRTGVEAFF TGTGCCAGCAGTCGGACAGGGGTTGAAGCTTTCTTT
- TRBJ1-4 TRBV21-1 once CASSKSGGGPLKLFF TGTGCCAGCAGCAAATCAGGAGGCGGGCCACTAAAACTGTTTTTT
- TRBJ1-1 TRBV19 - CASSGGIVNTEAFF TGTGCCAGTAGTGGAGGGATCGTGAACACTGAAGCTTTCTTT
TRBD1 TRBJ1-4 TRBV19 - CASSPLQGVNEKLFF TGTGCCAGTAGTCCGCTACAGGGGGTGAACGAAAAACTGTTTTTT